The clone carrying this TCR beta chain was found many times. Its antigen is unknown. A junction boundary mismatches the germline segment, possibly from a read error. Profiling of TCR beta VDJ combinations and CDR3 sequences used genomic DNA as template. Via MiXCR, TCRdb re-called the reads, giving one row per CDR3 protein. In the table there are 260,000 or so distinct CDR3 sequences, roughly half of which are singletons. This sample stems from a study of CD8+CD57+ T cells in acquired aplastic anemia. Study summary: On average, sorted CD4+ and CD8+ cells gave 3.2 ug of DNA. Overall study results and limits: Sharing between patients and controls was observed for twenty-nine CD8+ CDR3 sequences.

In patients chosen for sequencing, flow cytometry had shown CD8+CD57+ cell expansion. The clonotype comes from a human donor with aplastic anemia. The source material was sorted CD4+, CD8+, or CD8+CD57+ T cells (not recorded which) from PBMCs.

The CDR3 coding sequence is TGCAGTGCTAGAGATCTGGTAGCGGGAAGGGGTAGCAAAGATACGCAGTATTTT. Its protein product is CSARDLVAGRGSKDTQYF. This rearrangement joins TRBV20-1 to TRBJ2-3, with 8 nucleotides matching TRBD2. The CDR3 consists of 18 residues. Looked up from germline, CDR1 is DFQATT and CDR2 is SNEGSKA (reference sequence).